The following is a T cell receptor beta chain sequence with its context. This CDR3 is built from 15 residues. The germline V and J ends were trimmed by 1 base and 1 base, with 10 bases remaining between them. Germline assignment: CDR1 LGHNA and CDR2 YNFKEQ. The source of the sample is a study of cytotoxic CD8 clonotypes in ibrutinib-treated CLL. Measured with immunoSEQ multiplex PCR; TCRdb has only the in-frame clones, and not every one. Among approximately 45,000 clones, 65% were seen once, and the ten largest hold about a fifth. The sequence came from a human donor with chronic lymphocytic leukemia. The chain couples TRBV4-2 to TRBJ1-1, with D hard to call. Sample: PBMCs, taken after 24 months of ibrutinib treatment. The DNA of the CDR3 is TGTGCCAGCAGCCAAGGCCGTCAGGAGAACACTGAAGCTTTCTTT. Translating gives CASSQGRQENTEAFF.